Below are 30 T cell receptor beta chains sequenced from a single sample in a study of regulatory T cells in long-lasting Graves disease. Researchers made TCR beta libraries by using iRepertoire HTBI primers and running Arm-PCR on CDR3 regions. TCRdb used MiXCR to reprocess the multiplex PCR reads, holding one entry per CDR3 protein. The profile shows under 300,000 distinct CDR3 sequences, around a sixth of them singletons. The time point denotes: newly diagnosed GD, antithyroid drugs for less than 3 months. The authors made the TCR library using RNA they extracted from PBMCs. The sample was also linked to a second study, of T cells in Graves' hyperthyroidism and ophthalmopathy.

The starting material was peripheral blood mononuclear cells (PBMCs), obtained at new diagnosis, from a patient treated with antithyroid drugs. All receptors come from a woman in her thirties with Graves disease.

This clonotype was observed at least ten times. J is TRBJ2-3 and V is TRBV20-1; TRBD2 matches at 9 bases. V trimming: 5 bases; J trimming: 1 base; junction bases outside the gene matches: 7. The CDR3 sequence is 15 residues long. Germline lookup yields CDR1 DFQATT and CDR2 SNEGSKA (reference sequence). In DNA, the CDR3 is TGCAGTGCTCTTCTGCGGGGGGGCCGCACAGATACGCAGTATTTT. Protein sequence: CSALLRGGRTDTQYF.

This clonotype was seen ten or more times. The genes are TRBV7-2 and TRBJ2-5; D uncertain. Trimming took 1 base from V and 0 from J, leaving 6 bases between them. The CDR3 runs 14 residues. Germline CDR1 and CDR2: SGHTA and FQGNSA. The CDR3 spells CASSLDHYQETQYF. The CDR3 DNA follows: TGTGCCAGCAGCTTAGACCACTACCAAGAGACCCAGTACTTC.

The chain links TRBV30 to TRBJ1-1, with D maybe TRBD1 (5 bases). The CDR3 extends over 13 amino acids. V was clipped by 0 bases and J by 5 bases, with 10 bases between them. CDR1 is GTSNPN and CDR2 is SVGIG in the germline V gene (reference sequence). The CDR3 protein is CAWSVGGRTEAFF. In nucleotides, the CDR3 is TGTGCCTGGAGTGTGGGGGGTCGGACTGAAGCTTTCTTT.

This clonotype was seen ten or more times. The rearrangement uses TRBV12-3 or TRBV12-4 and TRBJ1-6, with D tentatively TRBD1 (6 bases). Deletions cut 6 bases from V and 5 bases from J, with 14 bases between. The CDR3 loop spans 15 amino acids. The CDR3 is CASRVQGLDNSPLHF. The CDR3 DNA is TGTGCCAGCAGGGTACAGGGCTTGGATAATTCACCCCTCCACTTT.

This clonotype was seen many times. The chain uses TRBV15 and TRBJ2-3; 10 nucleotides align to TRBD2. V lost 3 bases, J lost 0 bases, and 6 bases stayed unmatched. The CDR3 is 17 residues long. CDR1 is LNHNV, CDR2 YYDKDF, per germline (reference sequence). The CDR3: CATSRKRGGRSTDTQYF. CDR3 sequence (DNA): TGTGCCACCAGCAGGAAGCGGGGGGGCCGTAGCACAGATACGCAGTATTTT.

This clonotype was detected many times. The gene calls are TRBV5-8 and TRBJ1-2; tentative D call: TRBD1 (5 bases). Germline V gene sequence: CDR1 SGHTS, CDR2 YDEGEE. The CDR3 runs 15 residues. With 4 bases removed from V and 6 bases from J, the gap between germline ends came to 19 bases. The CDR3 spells CASSLWGGSEDGYTF. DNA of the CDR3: TGTGCCAGCAGCCTTTGGGGGGGGTCAGAGGATGGCTACACCTTC.

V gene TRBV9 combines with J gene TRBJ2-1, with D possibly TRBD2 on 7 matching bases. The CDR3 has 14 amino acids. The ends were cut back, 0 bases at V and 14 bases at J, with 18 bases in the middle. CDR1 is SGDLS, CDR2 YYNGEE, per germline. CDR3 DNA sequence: TGTGCCAGCAGCGTAGATGGGGTGGGGGGGCCAAAGTTCTTC. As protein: CASSVDGVGGPKFF.

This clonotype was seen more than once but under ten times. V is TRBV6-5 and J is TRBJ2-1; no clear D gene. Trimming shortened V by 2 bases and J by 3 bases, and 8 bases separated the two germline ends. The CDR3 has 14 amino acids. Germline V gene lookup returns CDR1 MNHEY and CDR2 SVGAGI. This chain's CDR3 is CASSYRALYNEQFF. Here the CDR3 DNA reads TGTGCCAGCAGTTACCGGGCCCTCTACAATGAGCAGTTCTTC.

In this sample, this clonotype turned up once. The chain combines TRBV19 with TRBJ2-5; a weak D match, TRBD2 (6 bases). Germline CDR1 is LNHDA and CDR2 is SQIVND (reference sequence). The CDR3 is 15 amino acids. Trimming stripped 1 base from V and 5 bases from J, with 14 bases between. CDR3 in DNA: TGTGCCAGTAGTATAGGAGGGTTAAGCGGGGAGACCCAGTACTTC. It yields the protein CASSIGGLSGETQYF.

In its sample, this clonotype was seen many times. The CDR3: CASSYSGGSGNQPQHF. The CDR3 nucleotides read TGTGCCAGCAGTTACTCTGGGGGGTCAGGGAATCAGCCCCAGCATTTT. The chain links TRBV6-5 to TRBJ1-5, with D possibly being TRBD1 (5 bases). This CDR3 has 16 residues. Trimming removed 0 bases from V and 4 bases from J, with 13 bases in between. Germline loops: CDR1 MNHEY, CDR2 SVGAGI.

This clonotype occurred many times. The CDR3 nucleotides read TGTGCCACCAGCAGAGAGGGGGGGACTGAAGCTTTCTTT. Protein: CATSREGGTEAFF. V usage is TRBV15 and J usage is TRBJ1-1; tentative D call: TRBD1 (5 bases). V dropped 0 bases and J dropped 5 bases, with 7 bases sitting between them. Per germline, CDR1 LNHNV and CDR2 YYDKDF (reference sequence). The CDR3 consists of 13 residues.

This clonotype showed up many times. The CDR3 here is CASSLLRRRQGVTEAFF. The CDR3 DNA sequence: TGCGCCAGCAGCCTCCTGAGACGGAGACAGGGGGTCACTGAAGCTTTCTTT. This chain joins TRBV5-1 and TRBJ1-1; 9 bases match TRBD1. This CDR3 has 17 amino acids. V lost 4 bases and J lost 4; bases outside the gene matches: 14. The germline V gene encodes CDR1 SGHRS and CDR2 YFSETQ.

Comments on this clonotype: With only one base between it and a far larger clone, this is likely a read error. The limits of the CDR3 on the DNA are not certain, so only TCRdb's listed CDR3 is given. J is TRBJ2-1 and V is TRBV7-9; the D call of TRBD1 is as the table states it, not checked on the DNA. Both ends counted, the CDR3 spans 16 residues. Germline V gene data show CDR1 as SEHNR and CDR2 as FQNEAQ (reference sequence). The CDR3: CASSLVGQGAYNEHFF.

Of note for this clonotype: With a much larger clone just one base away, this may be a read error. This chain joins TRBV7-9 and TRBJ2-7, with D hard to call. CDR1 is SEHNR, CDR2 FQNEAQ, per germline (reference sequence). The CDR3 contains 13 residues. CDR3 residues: CASSLRSAYEQHF. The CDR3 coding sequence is TGTGCCAGCAGCTTACGATCGGCCTACGAGCAGCACTTC.

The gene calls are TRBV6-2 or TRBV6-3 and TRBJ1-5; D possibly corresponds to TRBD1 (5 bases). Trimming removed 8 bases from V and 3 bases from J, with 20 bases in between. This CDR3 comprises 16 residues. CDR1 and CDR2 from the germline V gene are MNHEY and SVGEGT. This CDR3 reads CASLPGGGPVNQPQHF. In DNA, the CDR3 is TGTGCCAGCCTCCCCGGCGGGGGTCCTGTCAATCAGCCCCAGCATTTT.

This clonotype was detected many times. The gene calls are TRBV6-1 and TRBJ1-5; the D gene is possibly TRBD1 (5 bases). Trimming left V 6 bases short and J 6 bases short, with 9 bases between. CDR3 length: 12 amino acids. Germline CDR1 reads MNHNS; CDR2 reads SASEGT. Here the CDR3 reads CASRTVGQPQHF. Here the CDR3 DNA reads TGTGCCAGCAGGACAGTAGGTCAGCCCCAGCATTTT.

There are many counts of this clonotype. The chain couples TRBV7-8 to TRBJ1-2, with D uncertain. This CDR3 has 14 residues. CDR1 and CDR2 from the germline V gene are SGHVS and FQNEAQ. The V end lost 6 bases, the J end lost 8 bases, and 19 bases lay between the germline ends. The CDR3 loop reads CASSSWSGPEGYTF. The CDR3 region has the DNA TGTGCCAGCAGTTCATGGTCCGGGCCGGAAGGCTACACCTTC. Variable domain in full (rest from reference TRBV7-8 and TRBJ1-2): GAGVSQSPRYKVAKRGQDVALRCDPISGHVSLFWYQQALGQGPEFLTYFQNEAQLDKSGLPSDRFFAERPEGSVSTLKIQRTQQEDSAVYLCASSSWSGPEGYTFGSGTRLTVV.

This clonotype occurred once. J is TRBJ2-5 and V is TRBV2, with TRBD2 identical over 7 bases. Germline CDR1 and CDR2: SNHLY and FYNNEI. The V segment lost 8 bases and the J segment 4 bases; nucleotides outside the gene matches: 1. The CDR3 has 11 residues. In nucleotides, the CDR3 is TGTGCCAGCGGGGGGGGAGAGACCCAGTACTTC. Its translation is CASGGGETQYF.

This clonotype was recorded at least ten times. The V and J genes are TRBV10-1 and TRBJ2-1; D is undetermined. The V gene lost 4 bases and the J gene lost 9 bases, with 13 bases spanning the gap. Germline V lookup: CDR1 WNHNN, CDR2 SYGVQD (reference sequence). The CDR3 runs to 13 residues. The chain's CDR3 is CASSAQRAREQFF. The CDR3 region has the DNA TGCGCCAGCAGTGCCCAAAGGGCTCGTGAGCAGTTCTTC.

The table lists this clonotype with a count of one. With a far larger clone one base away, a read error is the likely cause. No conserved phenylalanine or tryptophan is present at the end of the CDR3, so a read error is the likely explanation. CDR3 DNA sequence: TGTGCCAGCAGCCAGTCGGGACTAGCGGGCGGCACAGATACGCAGTATCTT. Amino acid sequence: CASSQSGLAGGTDTQYL. The chain combines TRBV7-2 with TRBJ2-3; 12 nucleotides agree with TRBD2. Germline V gives CDR1 SGHTA, CDR2 FQGNSA. The CDR3 is 17 residues long. The ends lost 5 bases at V and 1 base at J; junction bases unmatched: 7.

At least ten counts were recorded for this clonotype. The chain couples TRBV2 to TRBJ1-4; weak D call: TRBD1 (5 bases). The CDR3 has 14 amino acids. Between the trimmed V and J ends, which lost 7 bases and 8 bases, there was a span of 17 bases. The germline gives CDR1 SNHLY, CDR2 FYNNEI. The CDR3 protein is CASNIGTGGEKLFF. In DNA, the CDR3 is TGTGCCAGCAATATCGGAACAGGTGGGGAAAAACTGTTTTTT.

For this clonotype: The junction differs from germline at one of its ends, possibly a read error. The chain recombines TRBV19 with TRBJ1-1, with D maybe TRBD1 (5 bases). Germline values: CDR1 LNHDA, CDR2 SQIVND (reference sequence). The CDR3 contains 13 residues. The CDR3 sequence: CASRERGYTVAFF. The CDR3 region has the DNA TGTGCCAGTAGGGAGCGGGGGTACACTGTAGCTTTCTTT.

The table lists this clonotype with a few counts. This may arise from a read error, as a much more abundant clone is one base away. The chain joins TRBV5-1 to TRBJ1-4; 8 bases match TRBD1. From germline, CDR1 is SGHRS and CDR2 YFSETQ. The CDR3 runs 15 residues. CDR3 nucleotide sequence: TGCGCCGGCAGCCGTTGGACAGGGAGTGGTGAAAAACTGTTTTTT. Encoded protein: CAGSRWTGSGEKLFF.

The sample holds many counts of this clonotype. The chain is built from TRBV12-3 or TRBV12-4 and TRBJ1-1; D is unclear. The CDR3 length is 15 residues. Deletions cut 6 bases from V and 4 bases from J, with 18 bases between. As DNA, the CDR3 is TGTGCCAGCAGGATATTCGGTTTTGTGGGCACTGAAGCTTTCTTT. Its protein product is CASRIFGFVGTEAFF.

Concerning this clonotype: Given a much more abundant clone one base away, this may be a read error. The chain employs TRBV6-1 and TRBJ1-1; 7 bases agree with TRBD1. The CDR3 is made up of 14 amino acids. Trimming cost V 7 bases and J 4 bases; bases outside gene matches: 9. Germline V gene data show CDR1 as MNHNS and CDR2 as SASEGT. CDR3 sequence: CASTEGAELTEAFF. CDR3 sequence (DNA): TGTGCCAGCACCGAGGGGGCTGAACTCACTGAAGCTTTCTTT.

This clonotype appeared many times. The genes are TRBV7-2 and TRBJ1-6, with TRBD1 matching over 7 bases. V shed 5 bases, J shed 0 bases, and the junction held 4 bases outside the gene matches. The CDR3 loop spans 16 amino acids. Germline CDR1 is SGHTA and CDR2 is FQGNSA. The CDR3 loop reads CASSGAGGSYNSPLHF. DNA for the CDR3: TGTGCCAGCAGCGGAGCAGGGGGCTCCTATAATTCACCCCTCCACTTT.

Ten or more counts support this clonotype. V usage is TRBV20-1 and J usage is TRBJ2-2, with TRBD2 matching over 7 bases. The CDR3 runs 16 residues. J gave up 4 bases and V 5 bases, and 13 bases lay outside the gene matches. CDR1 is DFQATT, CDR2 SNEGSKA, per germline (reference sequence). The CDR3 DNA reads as TGCAGTGCTCGCCAGGGAGGGGCGATGGGCACCGGGGAGCTGTTTTTT. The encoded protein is CSARQGGAMGTGELFF.

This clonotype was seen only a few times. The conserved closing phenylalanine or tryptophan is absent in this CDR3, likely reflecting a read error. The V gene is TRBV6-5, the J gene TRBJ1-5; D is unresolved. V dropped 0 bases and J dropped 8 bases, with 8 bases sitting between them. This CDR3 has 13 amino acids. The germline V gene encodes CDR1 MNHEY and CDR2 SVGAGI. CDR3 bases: TGTGCCAGCAGTTACTCCCCGGTGGAGCCCCAGCATCTT. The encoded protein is CASSYSPVEPQHL.

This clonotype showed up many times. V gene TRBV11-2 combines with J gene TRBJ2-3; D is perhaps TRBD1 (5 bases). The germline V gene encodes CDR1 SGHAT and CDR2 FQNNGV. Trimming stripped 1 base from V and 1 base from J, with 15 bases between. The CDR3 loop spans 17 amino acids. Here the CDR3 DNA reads TGTGCCAGCAGCTTAGCCCCCTTACAGGTCCGCACAGATACGCAGTATTTT. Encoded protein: CASSLAPLQVRTDTQYF. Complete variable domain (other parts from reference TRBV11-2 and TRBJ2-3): EAGVAQSPRYKIIEKRQSVAFWCNPISGHATLYWYQQILGQGPKLLIQFQNNGVVDDSQLPKDRFSAERLKGVDSTLKIQPAKLEDSAVYLCASSLAPLQVRTDTQYFGPGTRLTVL.

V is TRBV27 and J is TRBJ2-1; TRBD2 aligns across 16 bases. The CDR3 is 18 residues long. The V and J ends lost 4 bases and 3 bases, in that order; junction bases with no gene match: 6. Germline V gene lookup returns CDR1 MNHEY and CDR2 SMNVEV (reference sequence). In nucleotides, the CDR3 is TGTGCCAGCAGTTGGGTTGGGACTAGCGGGGGGGTCTACAATGAGCAGTTCTTC. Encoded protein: CASSWVGTSGGVYNEQFF.